The 21 T cell receptor beta chains below all came from one sample that was sequenced in a study of siplizumab effects on memory and regulatory T cells. Only in-frame clones appear in the TCRdb table, and some are missing; sequencing was by immunoSEQ multiplex PCR. The sample consists of about 100,000 clones, approximately 94% of them appearing once. The sample was non-Treg CD4+ T cells sorted from blood. Source of these receptors: a human donor in good health.

This clone was seen once. The rearrangement links TRBV2 to TRBJ2-7, with 11 bases lining up with TRBD2. This CDR3 comprises 15 residues. V dropped 4 bases and J dropped 0; count of bases not matched to a gene: 2. Germline CDR1 reads SNHLY; CDR2 reads FYNNEI. CDR3 in DNA: TGTGCCAGCAGTGTGACTAGCGGGACCTCCTACGAGCAGTACTTC. Protein sequence: CASSVTSGTSYEQYF.

In DNA form, the CDR3 reads TGTGCCTGGAGACAACTCCCGGGACTAGCGGTGGAATTAGGGACCTACGAGCAGTACTTC. Amino acids: CAWRQLPGLAVELGTYEQYF. The chain is built from TRBV30 and TRBJ2-7; 11 bases are a match to TRBD2. The CDR3 totals 20 residues. Germline CDR1 is GTSNPN and CDR2 is SVGIG (reference sequence). The V segment lost 3 bases and the J segment 2 bases; nucleotides outside the gene matches: 21.

The chain combines TRBV7-2 with TRBJ2-3; 7 positions match TRBD1. Losses at the gene ends were 6 bases for V and 4 bases for J; bases not matched to a gene: 7. The CDR3 loop spans 14 amino acids. Germline values: CDR1 SGHTA, CDR2 FQGNSA. CDR3 in DNA: TGTGCCAGCAGAAGACAGGGATTGTCAGATACGCAGTATTTT. It translates to CASRRQGLSDTQYF.

This chain joins TRBV10-3 and TRBJ2-1; TRBD1 agrees at 9 bases. CDR3 size: 13 residues. The V gene's germline CDR1 is ENHRY and CDR2 SYGVKD. Unmatched junction bases numbered 5, after V lost 7 bases and J lost 7 bases. The CDR3 DNA reads TGTGCCATCACGGGACAGGGTTATAATGAGCAGTTCTTC. Protein: CAITGQGYNEQFF.

The chain combines TRBV4-2 with TRBJ2-1; 8 positions agree with TRBD2. The CDR3 length is 16 residues. The germline V gene encodes CDR1 LGHNA and CDR2 YNFKEQ. The ends lost 4 bases at V and 8 bases at J; junction bases unmatched: 13. The CDR3 DNA follows: TGTGCCAGCAGCCCCGAAGGAGCGGGAGTTTCCTATGAGCAGTTCTTC. Its protein is CASSPEGAGVSYEQFF.

This clone was recorded once. The DNA for the CDR3 is TGTGCCAGCAGTTTCCCGGACAAATACTCCTACGAGCAGTACTTC. It encodes CASSFPDKYSYEQYF. The chain recombines TRBV27 with TRBJ2-7; D is possibly TRBD1 (5 bases). The CDR3 is 15 residues long. V was clipped by 3 bases and J by 0 bases, with 12 bases between them. Germline V gene data show CDR1 as MNHEY and CDR2 as SMNVEV (reference sequence).

The J gene is TRBJ2-1, the V gene TRBV19; 10 bases agree with TRBD2. Germline loops: CDR1 LNHDA, CDR2 SQIVND (reference sequence). The ends lost 2 bases at V and 9 bases at J; junction bases unmatched: 4. The CDR3 is made up of 14 amino acids. CDR3 sequence: CASSILAGVTEQFF. DNA of the CDR3: TGTGCCAGTAGTATACTAGCGGGAGTGACTGAGCAGTTCTTC.

This clone was seen just once. J is TRBJ2-3 and V is TRBV18; 8 nucleotides align to TRBD1. Germline V lookup: CDR1 KGHSH, CDR2 LQKENI. This CDR3 has 16 residues. The trim removed 3 bases at V and 0 bases at J, leaving 5 bases unmatched. The CDR3 bases are TGTGCCAGCTCACCCGGACAGGGTCGGAGCACAGATACGCAGTATTTT. This sequence encodes CASSPGQGRSTDTQYF.

J is TRBJ2-5 and V is TRBV6-5, with 9 bases identical to TRBD1. Per germline, CDR1 MNHEY and CDR2 SVGAGI. This CDR3 region has 15 residues. Trimming cost V 8 bases and J 0 bases; bases outside gene matches: 7. The CDR3 loop reads CASGAGTGNQETQYF. CDR3 DNA: TGTGCCAGCGGAGCCGGGACAGGGAACCAAGAGACCCAGTACTTC.

CDR3 protein: CASSPFAGYPTYEQYF. In DNA, the CDR3 is TGTGCCAGCAGTCCCTTCGCGGGGTACCCCACCTACGAGCAGTACTTC. The rearrangement links TRBV25-1 to TRBJ2-7, with D tentatively TRBD2 (6 bases). The germline V gene has CDR1 MGHDK and CDR2 SYGVNS. This CDR3 region has 16 residues. The V gene lost 5 bases and the J gene lost 2 bases, with 19 bases spanning the gap.

The gene calls are TRBV19 and TRBJ2-3; 12 bases are a match to TRBD2. The CDR3 contains 17 residues. Looked up from germline, CDR1 is LNHDA and CDR2 is SQIVND (reference sequence). J was trimmed by 2 bases and V by 3 bases; bases with no gene match: 6. The CDR3 loop reads CASSIPGLAGDTDTQYF. In DNA, the CDR3 is TGTGCCAGTAGTATTCCGGGACTAGCGGGTGACACAGATACGCAGTATTTT.

V usage is TRBV19 and J usage is TRBJ1-2, with a weak D call TRBD1 (6 bases). The CDR3 has 15 amino acids. Trimming pared 4 bases from V and 0 bases from J, leaving 12 bases between. Germline values: CDR1 LNHDA, CDR2 SQIVND (reference sequence). The CDR3 DNA follows: TGTGCCAGTAGTAGCGGGACACCAGCTAACTATGGCTACACCTTC. Its translation is CASSSGTPANYGYTF.

The genes are TRBV6-5 and TRBJ1-4; D is uncertain. Germline CDR1 MNHEY, CDR2 SVGAGI. V was cut by 2 bases and J by 4 bases, with 8 bases left in between. CDR3 length equals 14 residues. The CDR3 DNA follows: TGTGCCAGCAGTTACAGATGGAATAATGAAAAACTGTTTTTT. Encoded protein: CASSYRWNNEKLFF.

This rearrangement joins TRBV5-4 to TRBJ2-1; TRBD2 agrees at 8 bases. Trimming cost V 0 bases and J 0 bases; bases outside gene matches: 2. Germline CDR1 SGHNT, CDR2 YYREEE (reference sequence). This CDR3 has 16 amino acids. CDR3 region: CASSLATSGSYNEQFF. The CDR3 DNA reads TGTGCCAGCAGCTTGGCCACTAGCGGCTCCTACAATGAGCAGTTCTTC.

A remark on this clone: In the same sample, other DNA sequences code for this CDR3. The chain recombines TRBV19 with TRBJ1-3, with D possibly TRBD1 on 5 matching bases. Germline V gene lookup returns CDR1 LNHDA and CDR2 SQIVND (reference sequence). V was clipped by 3 bases and J by 4 bases, with 7 bases between them. This CDR3 contains 13 residues. The CDR3 sequence is CASSIGAGNTIYF. CDR3 coding DNA: TGTGCCAGTAGTATTGGGGCGGGAAACACCATATATTTT.

V gene TRBV2 combines with J gene TRBJ2-2; D may be TRBD1 (5 bases). The germline V gene encodes CDR1 SNHLY and CDR2 FYNNEI. V was clipped by 5 bases and J by 5 bases, with 21 bases between them. This CDR3 has 17 residues. CDR3 bases: TGTGCCAGCAGTCCCCTCCCGGAGAGGAAGGGGACCGGGGAGCTGTTTTTT. Protein: CASSPLPERKGTGELFF.

The chain recombines TRBV28 with TRBJ1-4; TRBD1 might be the D (5 bases). Germline values: CDR1 MDHEN, CDR2 SYDVKM. Trimming cost V 10 bases and J 6 bases, with 18 bases left between them. This CDR3 comprises 14 residues. CDR3 residues: CATLGGADDEKLFF. The CDR3 region has the DNA TGTGCCACCCTGGGTGGGGCTGACGATGAAAAACTGTTTTTT.

The rearrangement uses TRBV9 and TRBJ2-3; D is ambiguous. The CDR3 length is 12 residues. Trimming took 3 bases from V and 4 from J, leaving 6 bases between them. Germline V lookup: CDR1 SGDLS, CDR2 YYNGEE. The CDR3 DNA reads as TGTGCCAGCAGCGCCCAGGCAGATACGCAGTATTTT. Its protein is CASSAQADTQYF.

This rearrangement joins TRBV6-6 to TRBJ1-5; TRBD1 matches 7 bases. Trimming cost V 5 bases and J 4 bases; bases outside gene matches: 2. Germline V gene data show CDR1 as MNHNY and CDR2 as SVGAGI (reference sequence). The CDR3 is 13 amino acids. CDR3 nucleotide sequence: TGTGCCAGCAGTAGACAGGGTAATCAGCCCCAGCATTTT. It encodes CASSRQGNQPQHF.

This chain joins TRBV30 and TRBJ2-1; D may be TRBD1 (6 bases). The CDR3 consists of 13 residues. V lost 3 bases, J lost 1 base, and 7 bases lay in between. Germline-derived CDR1 and CDR2 are GTSNPN and SVGIG (reference sequence). The CDR3 loop reads CAWRDSSYNEQFF. CDR3 sequence (DNA): TGTGCCTGGAGGGACAGTTCCTACAATGAGCAGTTCTTC.

The chain carries TRBV29-1 and TRBJ1-2; possible D gene TRBD1, 6 bases. In germline, CDR1 is SQVTM, CDR2 ANQGSEA. Trimming removed 0 bases from V and 2 bases from J, with 7 bases in between. The CDR3 spans 13 residues. This CDR3 reads CSVEEGTNYGYTF. In nucleotides, the CDR3 is TGCAGCGTTGAAGAAGGGACAAACTATGGCTACACCTTC.